The clone carrying this T cell receptor beta chain was seen a handful of times. What it recognizes is unknown. Combining a sample-barcoded 5' primer with a J-beta primer mix, a second PCR ran for roughly 7 to 11 cycles. TCRdb re-derived calls from the 5' RACE reads in MiXCR, one entry per CDR3 protein. Of fewer than 800,000 distinct CDR3 sequences listed, approximately 25% are singletons. The length of the CDR3 is 16 residues. Germline CDR1 reads MDHEN; CDR2 reads SYDVKM. V was pared by 4 bases and J by 2 bases, with 12 bases between. This sample stems from a study of blood T cells in healthy people across ages. Overall study findings and caveats: Diversity of TCR beta per million T cells declined in a roughly linear way with age.

The sample also formed part of further work on T cells of mothers and their children.

The rearrangement joins TRBV28 to TRBJ2-6; D is tentatively TRBD1 or TRBD2 (6 bases each). The specimen was blood. The sequence was obtained from a boy between 10 and 17 years old in good health. CDR3 nucleotide sequence: TGTGCCAGCAGTTCGCGGGACACGGCTGGGGCCAACGTCCTGACTTTC. Amino acids: CASSSRDTAGANVLTF.